This paragraph covers one T cell receptor (beta chain) sequence. The antigen is undetermined. RNA transcripts served as the template for amplifying TCR beta CDR3 regions. The TCR CDR3 first-round RT-PCR relied on the HTBI primer set. TCRdb redid the calling of the multiplex PCR reads with MiXCR, one entry per CDR3 protein. The data show some 320,000 distinct CDR3 sequences, roughly 13% seen once. These data originate in a study of T cells in Graves' hyperthyroidism and ophthalmopathy. Study-level findings and limits: Ophthalmopathy stood apart from stable hyperthyroidism in a 13 V-J model. Among thyroid clonotypes expanded above 0.001, most also appeared in blood.

The CDR3 totals 17 residues. Per the germline V gene, CDR1 is LNHDA and CDR2 is SQIVND (reference sequence). Between the trimmed V and J ends, which lost 9 bases and 4 bases, there was a span of 24 bases. Diagnostic assessment was based on clinical symptoms, serum thyroxine and TRAb, thyroid ultrasound and orbital computed tomography. Sequencing input: blood. This TCR derives from a woman in her thirties or forties with Graves' ophthalmopathy. The rearrangement uses TRBV19 and TRBJ2-2; D is uncertain. CDR3 coding DNA: TGTGCCAGCGATGACATTGGCCGCGGACGGACCACCGGGGAGCTGTTTTTT. Encoded protein: CASDDIGRGRTTGELFF.